The 8 T cell receptor beta chains listed next were all sequenced from one sample in a study of identical twins. TCRdb re-analysed the 5' RACE reads in MiXCR, keeping a single row per CDR3 protein. The data show 1,800,000 or so distinct CDR3 sequences, less than 40% seen once. Material for sequencing was cord blood. These receptors all stem from a newborn girl in good health.

Only a few counts were recorded for this clonotype. This chain uses TRBV30 with TRBJ2-4; D is uncertain. The end of the DNA aligns better with TRBJ2-7, so the J call may be wrong. Germline V gene data show CDR1 as GTSNPN and CDR2 as SVGIG (reference sequence). The CDR3 totals 9 residues. The CDR3 spells CAWVYEQYF. CDR3 sequence (DNA): TGTGCCTGGGTCTACGAGCAGTACTTC.

In its sample, this clonotype was seen a few times. The chain carries TRBV20-1 and TRBJ2-7, with TRBD1 matching 7 bases. The CDR3 contains 13 residues. The J segment lost 3 bases and the V segment lost 7 bases, leaving 9 bases of the junction unmatched. Germline V gene lookup returns CDR1 DFQATT and CDR2 SNEGSKA (reference sequence). CDR3 nucleotide sequence: TGCAGTGGAAGACAGGGTGCAGGCTACGAGCAGTACTTC. Its translation: CSGRQGAGYEQYF.

The chain has TRBV5-6 and TRBJ1-2, with D unclear. Germline V gives CDR1 SGHDT, CDR2 YYEEEE. V shed 3 bases and J shed 8 bases, with 14 bases lying between them. The CDR3 runs 13 residues. CDR3 amino acids: CASSYPAGSGYTF. The CDR3 region has the DNA TGTGCCAGCAGCTACCCGGCCGGGTCCGGCTACACCTTC.

This clonotype was seen a single time. The genes are TRBV20-1 and TRBJ1-1; TRBD1 might be the D (5 bases). Trimming cost V 1 base and J 0 bases, with 12 bases left between them. The CDR3 extends over 15 amino acids. Per the germline V gene, CDR1 is DFQATT and CDR2 is SNEGSKA (reference sequence). As DNA, the CDR3 is TGCAGTGCTAGAGGGGGGGAGCTGATGAACACTGAAGCTTTCTTT. It specifies CSARGGELMNTEAFF.

This clonotype came up many times. The chain employs TRBV21-1 and TRBJ2-3; TRBD2, the table's D call, was not compared with the DNA. TRBV21-1 is classified as a pseudogene. CDR3 length equals 20 residues. The CDR3 DNA reads as TGTGCCAGCAGCAAAGCAGGACTAGCGCCCACCCAGCGTAGCACAGATACGCAGTATTTT. Translation gives CASSKAGLAPTQRSTDTQYF.

This clonotype was seen more than once but under ten times. The V gene is TRBV12-3 or TRBV12-4, the J gene TRBJ1-6; no clear D gene. The CDR3 extends over 14 amino acids. V was shortened by 6 bases and J by 7 bases, with 13 bases between the two germline ends. This CDR3 reads CASSSRSVNSPLHF. CDR3 DNA: TGTGCCAGCAGCAGTCGGTCGGTAAATTCACCCCTCCACTTT.

The chain is built from TRBV14 and TRBJ2-5; D gene ambiguous. Trimming removed 1 base from V and 1 base from J, with 13 bases in between. This CDR3 comprises 16 residues. CDR1 SGHDN and CDR2 FVKESK come from the germline V gene. The DNA of the CDR3 is TGTGCCAGCAGCCAAGGTTTCGTGCAATTCCAAGAGACCCAGTACTTC. Translation gives CASSQGFVQFQETQYF.

This rearrangement joins TRBV4-2 to TRBJ2-3; possible D gene TRBD2, 5 bases. Trimming removed 0 bases at V and 0 bases at J, with 10 bases between. In germline, CDR1 is LGHNA, CDR2 YNFKEQ. The CDR3 extends over 16 amino acids. The CDR3 DNA reads as TGTGCCAGCAGCCAAGAGAGCGGCCACAGCACAGATACGCAGTATTTT. Its protein product is CASSQESGHSTDTQYF.